This T cell receptor (beta chain) was sequenced during a study of monozygotic twins with inflammatory bowel disease. TCRdb re-called the 5' RACE reads and catalogs CDR3 proteins one per entry, DNA excluded. This sample lists 200,000 to 250,000 distinct CDR3 sequences; its ten largest clones have roughly 7.7%. CDR1 and CDR2 (germline): SGHTA, FQGTGA. This CDR3 spans 15 amino acids. Sequences were obtained from blood. This receptor was identified in a human donor with ulcerative colitis or Crohn's disease, or a healthy co-twin of an affected twin (not recorded which). The chain employs TRBV7-3 and TRBJ2-1. The CDR3 spells CASSLFAGTYNEQFF.